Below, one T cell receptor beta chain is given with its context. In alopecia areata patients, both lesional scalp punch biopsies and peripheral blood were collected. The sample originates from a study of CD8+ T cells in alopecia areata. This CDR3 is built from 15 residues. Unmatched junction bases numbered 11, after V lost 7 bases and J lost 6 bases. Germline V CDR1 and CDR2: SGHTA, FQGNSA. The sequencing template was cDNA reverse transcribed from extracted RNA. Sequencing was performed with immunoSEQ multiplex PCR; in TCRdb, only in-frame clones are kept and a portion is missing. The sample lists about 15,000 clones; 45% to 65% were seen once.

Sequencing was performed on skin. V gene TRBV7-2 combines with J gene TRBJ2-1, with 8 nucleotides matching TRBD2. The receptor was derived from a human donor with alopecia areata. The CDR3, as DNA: TGTGCCAGCACCCGAGCGGTCGGGAGGGCCAATGAGCAGTTCTTC. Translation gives CASTRAVGRANEQFF.